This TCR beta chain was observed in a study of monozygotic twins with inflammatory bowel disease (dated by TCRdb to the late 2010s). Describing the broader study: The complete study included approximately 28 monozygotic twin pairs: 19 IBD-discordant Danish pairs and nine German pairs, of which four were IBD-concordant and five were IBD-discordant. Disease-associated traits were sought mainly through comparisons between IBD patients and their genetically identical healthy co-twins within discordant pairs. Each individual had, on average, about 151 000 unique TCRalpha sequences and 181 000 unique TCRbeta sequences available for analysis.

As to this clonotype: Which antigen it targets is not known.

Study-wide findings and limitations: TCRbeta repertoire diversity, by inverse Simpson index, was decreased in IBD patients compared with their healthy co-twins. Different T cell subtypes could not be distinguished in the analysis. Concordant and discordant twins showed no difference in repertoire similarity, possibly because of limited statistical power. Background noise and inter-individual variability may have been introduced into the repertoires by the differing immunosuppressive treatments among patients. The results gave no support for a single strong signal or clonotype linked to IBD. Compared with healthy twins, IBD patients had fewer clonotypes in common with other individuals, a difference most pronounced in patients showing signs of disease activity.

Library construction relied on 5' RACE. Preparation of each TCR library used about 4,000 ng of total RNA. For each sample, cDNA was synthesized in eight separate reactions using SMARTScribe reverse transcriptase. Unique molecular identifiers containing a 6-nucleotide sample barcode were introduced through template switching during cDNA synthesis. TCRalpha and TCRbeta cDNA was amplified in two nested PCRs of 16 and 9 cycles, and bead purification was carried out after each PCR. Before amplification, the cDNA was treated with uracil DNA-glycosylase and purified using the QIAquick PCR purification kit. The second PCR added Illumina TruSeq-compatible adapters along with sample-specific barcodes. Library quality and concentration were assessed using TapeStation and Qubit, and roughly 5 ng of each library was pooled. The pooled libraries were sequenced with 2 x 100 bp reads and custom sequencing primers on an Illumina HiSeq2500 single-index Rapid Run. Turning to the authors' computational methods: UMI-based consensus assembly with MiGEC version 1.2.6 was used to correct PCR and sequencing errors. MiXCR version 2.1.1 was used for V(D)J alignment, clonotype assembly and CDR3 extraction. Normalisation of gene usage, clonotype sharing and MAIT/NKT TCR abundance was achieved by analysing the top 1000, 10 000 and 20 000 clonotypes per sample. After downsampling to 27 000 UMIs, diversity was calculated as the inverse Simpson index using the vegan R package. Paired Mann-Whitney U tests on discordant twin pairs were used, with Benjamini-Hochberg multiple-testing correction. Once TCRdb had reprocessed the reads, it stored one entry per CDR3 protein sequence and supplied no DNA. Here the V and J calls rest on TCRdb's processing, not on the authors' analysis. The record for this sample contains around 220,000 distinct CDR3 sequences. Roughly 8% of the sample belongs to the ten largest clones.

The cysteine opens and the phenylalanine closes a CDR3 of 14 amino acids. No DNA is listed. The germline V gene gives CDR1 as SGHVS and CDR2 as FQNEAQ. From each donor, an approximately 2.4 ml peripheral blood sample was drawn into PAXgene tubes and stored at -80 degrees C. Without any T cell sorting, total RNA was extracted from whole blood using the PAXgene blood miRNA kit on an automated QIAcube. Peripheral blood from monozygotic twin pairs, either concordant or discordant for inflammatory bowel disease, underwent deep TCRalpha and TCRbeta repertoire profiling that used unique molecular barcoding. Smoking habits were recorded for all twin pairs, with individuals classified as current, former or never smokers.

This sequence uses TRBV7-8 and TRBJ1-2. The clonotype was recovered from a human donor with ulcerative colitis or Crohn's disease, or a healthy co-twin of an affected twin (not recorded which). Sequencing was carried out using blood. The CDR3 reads CASSSPDSNYGYTF.